This T cell receptor (beta chain) emerged from a study of T cell responses to AZD1222 COVID-19 vaccine. The study's findings and limits: Spike was spanned by vaccine-associated CD4 TCRs, with dominance at 160-218 and 743-854.

V gave up 5 bases and J gave up 3 bases, with 13 bases separating them. CDR1 is SGHTA, CDR2 FQGTGA, per germline. This CDR3 comprises 14 residues. About this clone itself: Its matching antigen is unknown.

Measured with immunoSEQ multiplex PCR; TCRdb has only the in-frame clones, and not every one. This repertoire shows about 180,000 clones, roughly 88% found once; its top ten account for 9.5% to 13%. The clonotype comes from an adult who received the AZD1222 COVID-19 vaccine. The genes are TRBV7-3 and TRBJ1-1; D call uncertain. The sequences come from peripheral blood, collected 28 days after the second AZD1222 dose. This CDR3 reads CASSLKGRDTEAFF. The CDR3 nucleotides are TGTGCCAGCAGCCTAAAGGGCAGAGACACTGAAGCTTTCTTT.